This T cell receptor beta chain stems from a study of blood T cell repertoires in COVID-19 (dated by TCRdb to between 2020 and 2021). As for the study more broadly: Collaborator samples came from the United States, Italy and Spain and covered acute and convalescent phases of COVID-19. Where available, HLA class I and class II types were taken from metadata supplied by the sample provider and were not determined by assay-based typing. The material from the prospective study consisted of cDNA or gDNA derived from T cells, B-cell-depleted T cells, or PBMCs. The repertoires were made available in a free public database intended to serve as a resource for research on the immune response to SARS-CoV-2. Samples came from the ongoing ImmuneRACE study (first 160 participants) plus 1,254 subjects from 6 global collaborators. A de-identified subject ID, COVID-19 status, age in years and sex were almost always included in the sample metadata. Deeply sampled blood TCRbeta repertoires from subjects exposed to, actively infected with, or recovered from COVID-19 were included in the dataset. Study-wide findings and limitations: Clinical and demographic metadata were provided uncurated, with the amount varying by source and participant.

The CDR3 spans 14 residues, from the cysteine through the phenylalanine. Of all the DNA, just the CDR3 is kept, 42 bases in frame from base 1. The germline V gene encodes CDR1 MGHRA and CDR2 YSYEKL. Ends trimmed: V by 4 bases, J by 7 bases; bases unmatched to a gene: 6. Whole blood was collected in K2EDTA tubes by collaborating institutions according to the institutions' own protocols. For TCRbeta analysis, collaborators shipped samples as frozen whole blood, isolated PBMCs, or DNA extracted from either of those sample types. TCRbeta CDR3 regions were amplified from genomic DNA by means of the immunoSEQ Assay, a bias-controlled multiplex PCR. Processing in the source paper ran as follows. The number of nucleated cells in each sample was estimated from the amplification of reference gene primers within the assay. Sequence reads were collapsed and filtered to measure the absolute abundance of every unique TCRbeta CDR3 rearrangement. For each sample, productive Simpson clonality was calculated by taking the square root of Simpson's diversity index across productive rearrangements. TCRdb provides this immuneACCESS table in a form limited to in-frame rearrangements. Some clones are lacking; in checked studies, under half of them reflect an unresolved V gene, and why the rest are absent is not known. The V and J calls and clone size come from that table; D and trimming were worked out from the DNA. In all, the sample holds 110,000 or so clones, and approximately 90% of those were seen once. In total, the top ten clones hold approximately 4.3% of the sample.

Remarks on this clone: Its recognized antigen is unknown. Qualities for individual bases were not recorded, and no much larger clone is one base off.

Sequences were obtained from peripheral blood. The chain joins TRBV4-1 to TRBJ2-1, with TRBD1 identical over 8 junction bases. The receptor's source is a woman between 45 and 65 years old with acute or convalescent COVID-19. The DNA reads as follows: TGCGCCAGCAGCCCAGGACAGGGAGATAATGAGCAGTTCTTC. Translated, this gives CASSPGQGDNEQFF.